This T cell receptor (beta chain) was identified in a study of cytomegalovirus exposure and HLA in healthy donors. PCR amplification relied on 60 Vbeta primers (plus 13 Jbeta primers). The method was immunoSEQ multiplex PCR; TCRdb's version includes in-frame clones alone and lacks a portion of them. This sample has 100,000 to 150,000 clones; over 75% occur once, and the top ten carry less than 2%. This CDR3 has 18 residues. Germline trimming cut 7 bases from V and 1 base from J; bases unmatched to any gene: 10. Germline values: CDR1 SGHVS, CDR2 FQNEAQ. This TCR was recovered from a man between 35 and 55 years old in good health and CMV-seronegative. The sequencing sample was made of PBMCs. This chain uses TRBV7-8 with TRBJ2-3, with TRBD2 identical over 14 bases. CDR3 DNA sequence: TGTGCCAGCAATCAAGGGACTAGCGGGGGTTGGGGCACAGATACGCAGTATTTT. It translates to CASNQGTSGGWGTDTQYF.